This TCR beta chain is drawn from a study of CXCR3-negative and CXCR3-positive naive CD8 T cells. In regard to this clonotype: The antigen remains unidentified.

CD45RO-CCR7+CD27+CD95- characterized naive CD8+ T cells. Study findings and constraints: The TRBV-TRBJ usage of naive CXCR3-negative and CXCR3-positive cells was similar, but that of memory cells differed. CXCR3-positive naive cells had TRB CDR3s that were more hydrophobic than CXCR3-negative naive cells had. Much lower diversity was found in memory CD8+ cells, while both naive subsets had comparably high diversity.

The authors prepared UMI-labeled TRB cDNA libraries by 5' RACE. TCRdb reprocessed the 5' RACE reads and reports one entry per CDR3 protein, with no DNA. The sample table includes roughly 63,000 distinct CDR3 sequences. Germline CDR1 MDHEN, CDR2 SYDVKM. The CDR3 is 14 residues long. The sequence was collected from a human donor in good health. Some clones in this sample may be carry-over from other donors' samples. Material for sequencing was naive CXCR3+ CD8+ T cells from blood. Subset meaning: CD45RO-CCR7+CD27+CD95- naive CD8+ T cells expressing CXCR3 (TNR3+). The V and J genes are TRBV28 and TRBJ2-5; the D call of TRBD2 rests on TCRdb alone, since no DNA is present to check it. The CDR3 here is CASRTPSLQETQYF.